These T cell receptor beta chains were read from a single sample in a study of T cell changes during pregnancy in multiple sclerosis. Assay: immunoSEQ multiplex PCR; the TCRdb copy retains only in-frame clones and omits some. The table has fewer than 95,000 clones, roughly 93% seen once. Source: peripheral blood, taken in the first trimester of pregnancy. All receptors come from a female donor with multiple sclerosis, enrolled in a pregnancy study. Each CDR3 is given with its conserved first and last residue. Fields, in order: J gene, CDR3 length, V gene, D gene, clone size, CDR3 protein, CDR3 DNA. The D gene is left open where the match is weak. Only part of the rows carry a size: once, few, many, or a class if the clone is expanded.

J: TRBJ2-2; length: 14; V: TRBV18; D: .; size: .; CDR3: CASSPLSNTGELFF; DNA: TGTGCCAGCTCACCACTTTCAAACACCGGGGAGCTGTTTTTT
J: TRBJ2-3; length: 13; V: TRBV30; D: TRBD2; size: .; CDR3: CAWGRGGTDTQYF; DNA: TGTGCCTGGGGCCGGGGGGGCACAGATACGCAGTATTTT
J: TRBJ1-6; length: 18; V: TRBV2; D: TRBD1; size: .; CDR3: CASSLGGAWTGGDSPLHF; DNA: TGTGCCAGCAGTTTGGGGGGTGCGTGGACAGGGGGGGATTCACCCCTCCACTTT
J: TRBJ2-2; length: 20; V: TRBV9; D: TRBD1; size: .; CDR3: CASTKEQGAGKNKNTGELFF; DNA: TGTGCCAGCACCAAAGAACAGGGGGCGGGAAAAAATAAAAACACCGGGGAGCTGTTTTTT
J: TRBJ1-2; length: 14; V: TRBV5-6; D: .; size: .; CDR3: CASTSVGRGYGYTF; DNA: TGTGCCAGCACCTCGGTGGGGAGGGGTTATGGCTACACCTTC
J: TRBJ1-4; length: 17; V: TRBV13; D: TRBD1; size: .; CDR3: CASSLLQGAQTNEKLFF; DNA: TGTGCCAGCAGCTTACTACAGGGGGCGCAAACTAATGAAAAACTGTTTTTT
J: TRBJ1-3; length: 14; V: TRBV5-6; D: .; size: .; CDR3: CASSHTGTGNTIYF; DNA: TGTGCCAGCAGCCACACAGGAACTGGAAACACCATATATTTT
J: TRBJ2-7; length: 13; V: TRBV5-6; D: .; size: .; CDR3: CASSFGGSYEQYF; DNA: TGTGCCAGCAGCTTTGGCGGATCCTATGAGCAGTACTTC
J: TRBJ1-3; length: 15; V: TRBV5-5; D: TRBD1; size: .; CDR3: CASGLGQGPGNTIYF; DNA: TGTGCCAGCGGCTTGGGACAGGGACCTGGAAACACCATATATTTT
J: TRBJ2-1; length: 15; V: TRBV18; D: TRBD1; size: .; CDR3: CASSPGQDSYNEQFF; DNA: TGTGCCAGCTCACCAGGACAGGACTCCTACAATGAGCAGTTCTTC
J: TRBJ2-5; length: 16; V: TRBV9; D: TRBD2; size: medium-sized; CDR3: CASSVEGGVYQETQYF; DNA: TGTGCCAGCAGCGTAGAGGGAGGGGTGTACCAAGAGACCCAGTACTTC
J: TRBJ2-7; length: 12; V: TRBV29-1; D: TRBD1; size: once; CDR3: CSVEGQGPEQYF; DNA: TGCAGCGTTGAAGGACAGGGTCCCGAGCAGTACTTC
J: TRBJ1-1; length: 15; V: TRBV13; D: TRBD1; size: .; CDR3: CASSFAEGANTEAFF; DNA: TGTGCCAGCAGCTTCGCAGAGGGGGCGAACACTGAAGCTTTCTTT
J: TRBJ2-5; length: 20; V: TRBV5-1; D: TRBD2; size: .; CDR3: CASSRGLGAGVRKGQETQYF; DNA: TGCGCCAGCAGCCGGGGTCTGGGTGCGGGGGTCCGAAAAGGTCAAGAGACCCAGTACTTC
J: TRBJ1-4; length: 13; V: TRBV18; D: .; size: .; CDR3: CASSPDLTEKLFF; DNA: TGTGCCAGCTCACCTGATCTAACTGAAAAACTGTTTTTT
J: TRBJ1-3; length: 13; V: TRBV19; D: .; size: .; CDR3: CASSAGAGNTIYF; DNA: TGTGCCAGTAGTGCTGGAGCTGGAAACACCATATATTTT
J: TRBJ1-6; length: 15; V: TRBV19; D: TRBD1; size: once; CDR3: CASRLGTDYNSPLHF; DNA: TGTGCCAGTAGACTGGGGACAGACTATAATTCACCCCTCCACTTT
J: TRBJ1-2; length: 14; V: TRBV6-5; D: .; size: .; CDR3: CASRTPDKYYDYTF; DNA: TGTGCCAGCAGAACCCCGGACAAATACTATGACTACACCTTC
J: TRBJ2-7; length: 15; V: TRBV23-1; D: .; size: .; CDR3: CASSQSNGIPYEQYF; DNA: TGCGCCAGCAGTCAATCGAACGGGATACCCTACGAGCAGTACTTC
J: TRBJ1-1; length: 12; V: TRBV10-3; D: .; size: .; CDR3: CAISNVNTEAFF; DNA: TGTGCCATCTCCAATGTTAACACTGAAGCTTTCTTT
J: TRBJ1-6; length: 13; V: TRBV10-2; D: .; size: .; CDR3: CASKQGTNSPLHF; DNA: TGCGCCAGCAAGCAGGGGACTAATTCACCCCTCCACTTT
J: TRBJ1-5; length: 15; V: TRBV19; D: .; size: .; CDR3: CASSIGRGPNQPQHF; DNA: TGTGCCAGTAGTATTGGAAGGGGCCCAAATCAGCCCCAGCATTTT
J: TRBJ2-7; length: 13; V: TRBV7-3; D: .; size: once; CDR3: CASSLKEVGEQYF; DNA: TGTGCCAGCAGCTTAAAGGAGGTGGGCGAGCAGTACTTC
J: TRBJ1-1; length: 12; V: TRBV6-1; D: .; size: .; CDR3: CASSGVRGEAFF; DNA: TGTGCCAGCAGTGGCGTCAGAGGAGAAGCTTTCTTT
J: TRBJ1-4; length: 16; V: TRBV2; D: .; size: once; CDR3: CASSEALRGAGEKLFF; DNA: TGTGCCAGCAGTGAAGCGCTTCGGGGGGCGGGTGAAAAACTGTTTTTT
J: TRBJ2-7; length: 13; V: TRBV13; D: .; size: .; CDR3: CASSLGADYEQYF; DNA: TGTGCCAGCAGCTTAGGGGCAGACTACGAGCAGTACTTC
J: TRBJ2-7; length: 15; V: TRBV7-2; D: .; size: .; CDR3: CASSLSWGRGYEQYF; DNA: TGTGCCAGCAGCTTATCTTGGGGCAGGGGCTACGAGCAGTACTTC
J: TRBJ1-2; length: 15; V: TRBV27; D: TRBD1; size: once; CDR3: CASSLRIPGQGYRTF; DNA: TGTGCCAGCAGTTTGAGGATTCCGGGACAGGGGTATCGCACCTTC